A single sample gave rise to the 21 T cell receptor beta chains below, sequenced in a study of kidney transplant recipient with SARS-CoV-2 infection. TCRdb re-called the reads through MiXCR, storing one row per CDR3 protein. The sample has roughly 250,000 distinct CDR3 sequences, more than 25% seen once. The sequenced sample was a blood sample, obtained at baseline and between days 110 and 120 from a kidney transplant recipient. The receptor source for this set is a male patient aged 25-45 years who had COVID-19 and was a kidney transplant recipient. Some T cells here may be from the graft donor.

At least ten counts were recorded for this clonotype. CDR3 sequence: CASSLQDQYEQYF. The CDR3 nucleotides are TGCGCCAGCAGCTTGCAGGACCAGTACGAGCAGTACTTC. The chain is built from TRBV5-1 and TRBJ2-7, with D unclear. From germline, CDR1 is SGHRS and CDR2 YFSETQ. The CDR3 runs 13 residues. Trimming removed 1 base at V and 4 bases at J, with 9 bases between.

This clonotype was seen repeatedly, ten times or more. The rearrangement uses TRBV7-8 and TRBJ1-2; no clear D gene. CDR1 SGHVS and CDR2 FQNEAQ come from the germline V gene. The CDR3 totals 17 residues. Trimming left V 5 bases short and J 4 bases short, with 23 bases between. CDR3: CASSVHAFTRKTYGYTF. CDR3 sequence (DNA): TGTGCCAGCAGCGTCCATGCGTTTACCCGAAAGACCTATGGCTACACCTTC.

As regards this clonotype: One base away lies a much larger clone, so this may be a sequencing read error. The V call is TRBV20-1, the J call TRBJ1-2; TRBD1 matches 8 bases. From germline, CDR1 is DFQATT and CDR2 SNEGSKA (reference sequence). Germline trimming cut 3 bases from V and 0 bases from J; bases unmatched to any gene: 12. This CDR3 region has 17 residues. In DNA form, the CDR3 reads TGCAGTGCTAGCATCTCGACAGGGGCGCGGGCTAACTATGGCTACACCTTC. Residues: CSASISTGARANYGYTF.

The genes are TRBV6-6 and TRBJ2-1; 12 positions match TRBD2. The DNA end is a closer match to TRBJ2-3, so the J assignment may be wrong. The CDR3 contains 16 residues. CDR1 MNHNY and CDR2 SVGAGI come from the germline V gene (reference sequence). This CDR3 is CASSYLAGGATDTQYF. Written as DNA, the CDR3 is TGTGCCAGCAGTTACCTAGCGGGGGGGGCCACAGATACGCAGTATTTT.

As regards this clonotype: A single base separates this from a much larger clone, so it may be a read error. The CDR3 protein is CAGSADTGGPQHF. CDR3 coding DNA: TGCGCCGGCAGCGCCGATACAGGGGGGCCCCAGCATTTT. The rearrangement joins TRBV5-1 to TRBJ1-5; 8 bases align to TRBD1. The CDR3 consists of 13 residues. The germline V gene has CDR1 SGHRS and CDR2 YFSETQ.

This clonotype occurred many times. The rearrangement uses TRBV18 and TRBJ2-7; 11 bases fit TRBD2. V gave up 6 bases and J gave up 3 bases; unmatched junction bases: 7. The CDR3 extends over 15 amino acids. Looked up from germline, CDR1 is KGHSH and CDR2 is LQKENI. The CDR3 protein is CASSPTSGSIYEQYF. In DNA form, the CDR3 reads TGTGCCAGCTCGCCAACTAGCGGGAGTATCTACGAGCAGTACTTC. The entire variable domain, with the rest obtained from reference TRBV18 and TRBJ2-7, is as follows: NAGVMQNPRHLVRRRGQEARLRCSPMKGHSHVYWYRQLPEEGLKFMVYLQKENIIDESGMPKERFSAEFPKEGPSILRIQQVVRGDSAAYFCASSPTSGSIYEQYFGPGTRLTVT.

The table lists this clonotype with a count of one. A much larger clone lies a single base off, so this may be a read error. The chain carries TRBV7-2 and TRBJ1-2, with a possible D match to TRBD1 (5 bases). The ends were cut back, 8 bases at V and 1 base at J, with 11 bases in the middle. Germline CDR1 and CDR2: SGHTA and FQGNSA. The CDR3 is 13 amino acids. The CDR3 is CASGSGVNYGYTF. Written as DNA, the CDR3 is TGTGCCAGCGGCTCGGGGGTTAACTATGGCTACACCTTC.

This clonotype was recorded at least ten times. V usage is TRBV28 and J usage is TRBJ2-2; D gene unclear. This CDR3 region has 12 residues. V was clipped by 5 bases and J by 6 bases, with 7 bases between them. CDR1 and CDR2 from the germline V gene are MDHEN and SYDVKM. CDR3 residues: CASSRRPGELFF. CDR3 nucleotide sequence: TGTGCCAGCAGTCGGCGCCCCGGGGAGCTGTTTTTT.

The V gene is TRBV4-1, the J gene TRBJ1-1; D unclear. This CDR3 is 13 amino acids long. The germline V gene has CDR1 MGHRA and CDR2 YSYEKL. The V gene lost 0 bases and the J gene lost 2 bases, with 4 bases spanning the gap. CDR3 in amino acids: CASSQEANTEAFF. CDR3 DNA: TGCGCCAGCAGCCAAGAGGCAAACACTGAAGCTTTCTTT.

With regard to this clonotype: This sequence may be a read error, since a much larger clone differs from it by one base. The chain links TRBV11-2 to TRBJ2-7; D remains ambiguous. There are 14 residues in the CDR3. In germline, CDR1 is SGHAT, CDR2 FQNNGV. The CDR3 nucleotides are TGTGCCAGCAGCTTACAAGACGGTCGCTACGAGCATTACTTC. The encoded protein is CASSLQDGRYEHYF.

Notes on this clonotype: Possible read error: a much larger clone is one base away. This sequence joins TRBV12-2 and TRBJ1-2. TRBV12-2 is annotated as a pseudogene. CDR3 length: 17 amino acids. Here the CDR3 reads CASRSLMAPRKTYGYTF. CDR3 DNA sequence: TGTGCAAGTCGCTCGTTAATGGCTCCACGAAAGACCTATGGCTACACCTTC.

Points on this clonotype: A read error is possible here, since a much larger clone lies one base away. The V call is TRBV18, the J call TRBJ2-1, with TRBD2 matching over 10 bases. The J call is doubtful: the DNA matches TRBJ2-7 better. CDR3 length: 16 residues. Germline assignment: CDR1 KGHSH and CDR2 LQKENI. The CDR3: CASSPGTSGNGYKQYF. CDR3 sequence (DNA): TGTGCCAGCTCACCAGGTACTAGCGGGAATGGCTACAAGCAGTACTTC.

This sequence joins TRBV24-1 and TRBJ2-2, with 9 bases lining up with TRBD2. Germline trimming cut 2 bases from V and 4 bases from J; bases unmatched to any gene: 4. The germline V gene encodes CDR1 KGHDR and CDR2 SFDVKD. This CDR3 has 16 residues. CDR3 in amino acids: CATSDSSGKGTGELFF. Here the CDR3 DNA reads TGTGCCACCAGTGATTCTAGCGGGAAGGGCACCGGGGAGCTGTTTTTT.

This clonotype has just a few counts. The V call is TRBV6-2 or TRBV6-3, the J call TRBJ1-1; D perhaps matches TRBD1 (5 bases). V lost 0 bases, J lost 8 bases, and 13 bases lay in between. The germline gives CDR1 MNHEY, CDR2 SVGEGT. This CDR3 comprises 14 residues. This CDR3 is CASSYSGLSREAFF. DNA of the CDR3: TGTGCCAGCAGTTACTCGGGACTGAGCAGAGAAGCTTTCTTT.

Concerning this clonotype: This may stem from a read error, because a much larger clone lies one nucleotide away. The rearrangement uses TRBV29-1 and TRBJ2-1; D unclear. CDR1 is SQVTM, CDR2 ANQGSEA, per germline. The CDR3 consists of 15 residues. The CDR3 DNA follows: TGCAGCGTTGGGGGTTTACTTAGCTCCCACAATGAGCAGTTCTTC. Its protein is CSVGGLLSSHNEQFF.

Many counts were recorded for this clonotype. V usage is TRBV10-2 and J usage is TRBJ1-2; D call uncertain. Germline V gene sequence: CDR1 WSHSY, CDR2 SAAADI. CDR3 length: 17 residues. V lost 4 bases to trimming and J lost 4 bases, with 22 bases between them. The DNA for the CDR3 is TGCGCCAGCAGTGGGCCCTGCACTTCTAGAAAGACCTATGGCTACACCTTC. Translation: CASSGPCTSRKTYGYTF.

This clonotype was seen repeatedly, ten times or more. The chain is built from TRBV6-6 and TRBJ1-2; D gene unclear. The CDR3 sequence is 17 residues long. Per the germline V gene, CDR1 is MNHNY and CDR2 is SVGAGI (reference sequence). V dropped 5 bases and J dropped 4 bases, with 23 bases sitting between them. This CDR3 is CASSLNRGGRKTYGYTF. CDR3 DNA: TGTGCCAGCAGTCTGAATAGAGGTGGGAGAAAGACCTATGGCTACACCTTC.

This clonotype was seen at least ten times. The DNA for the CDR3 is TGTGCCAGCAGCCTAGAACCTAAGGCTGGAAAGACCTATGGCTACACCTTC. Its translation: CASSLEPKAGKTYGYTF. This rearrangement joins TRBV11-1 to TRBJ1-2; D unclear. CDR1 SGHAT and CDR2 FQDESV come from the germline V gene (reference sequence). The CDR3 has 17 amino acids. Trimming shortened V by 5 bases and J by 4 bases, and 23 bases separated the two germline ends.

To note about this clonotype: A much larger clone is a single base away; this may be a read error. V and J are TRBV11-3 and TRBJ1-2; D is undetermined. This CDR3 region has 17 residues. In germline, CDR1 is SGHNT, CDR2 YENEEA. The CDR3 loop reads CASSTESDLGKTYDYTF. As DNA, the CDR3 is TGTGCCAGCAGCACGGAATCCGATCTCGGAAAGACCTATGACTACACCTTC.

This clonotype was detected many times. The chain couples TRBV3-1 to TRBJ2-5; D is uncertain. V was cut by 5 bases and J by 5 bases, with 24 bases left in between. Germline CDR1 reads LGHDT; CDR2 reads YNNKEL (reference sequence). CDR3 length: 17 amino acids. CDR3: CASSRYVPISFSETQYF. The CDR3 DNA is TGTGCCAGCAGCAGGTATGTTCCCATTTCTTTCTCTGAGACCCAGTACTTC.

The sample holds many counts of this clonotype. The rearrangement links TRBV20-1 to TRBJ2-7; D gene uncertain. The CDR3 runs 16 residues. V shed 2 bases and J shed 1 base, with 18 bases lying between them. From germline, CDR1 is DFQATT and CDR2 SNEGSKA (reference sequence). The CDR3, as DNA: TGCAGTGCTAGACCATTAGACGGCGCTGGGTCCTACGAGCAGTACTTC. This codes for CSARPLDGAGSYEQYF.